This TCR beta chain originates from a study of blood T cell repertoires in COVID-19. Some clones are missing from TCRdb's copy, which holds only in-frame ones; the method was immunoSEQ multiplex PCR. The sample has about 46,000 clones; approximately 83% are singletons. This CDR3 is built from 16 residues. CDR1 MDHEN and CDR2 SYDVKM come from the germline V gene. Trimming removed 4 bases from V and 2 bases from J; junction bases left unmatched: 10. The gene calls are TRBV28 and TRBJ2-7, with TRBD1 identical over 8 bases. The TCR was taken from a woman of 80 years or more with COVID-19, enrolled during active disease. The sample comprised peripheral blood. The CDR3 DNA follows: TGTGCCAGCAGTTCCCCCGGACAGGGAAAAGCCTACGAGCAGTACTTC. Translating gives CASSSPGQGKAYEQYF.